Shown below are 16 T cell receptor beta chains from a single sample sequenced in a study of blood T cell repertoires in COVID-19. Sequencing used immunoSEQ multiplex PCR; TCRdb keeps in-frame clones, though not all of them. The data contain over 200,000 clones, 75% to 90% of them singletons. The sequenced material came from peripheral blood. The receptor set was obtained from a man aged 40-49 years with acute or convalescent COVID-19.

The rearrangement uses TRBV6-5 and TRBJ2-7; 7 bases fit TRBD2. J lost 6 bases, V lost 2 bases, and 7 bases had no gene match. In germline, CDR1 is MNHEY, CDR2 SVGAGI. CDR3 size: 14 residues. The DNA for the CDR3 is TGTGCCAGCAGTTACAGTAAGGCGGGAGTCGAGCAGTACTTC. Protein sequence: CASSYSKAGVEQYF.

For this clone: One junction end disagrees with the germline gene, perhaps due to a read error. The chain links TRBV7-7 to TRBJ2-5; a possible D gene is TRBD1 (6 bases). The CDR3 consists of 15 residues. CDR1 SSHAT and CDR2 FNYEAQ come from the germline V gene (reference sequence). The CDR3 DNA is TGTGCTAGCAGCCCTAACGCAGGGGCTGGGGAGACCCAGTACTTC. Protein sequence: CASSPNAGAGETQYF. The full variable domain, its missing parts supplied by reference TRBV7-7 and TRBJ2-5, is GAGVSQSPRYKVTKRGQDVTLRCDPISSHATLYWYQQALGQGPEFLTYFNYEAQPDKSGLPSDRFSAERPEGSISTLTIQRTEQRDSAMYRCASSPNAGAGETQYFGPGTRLLVL.

This chain connects TRBV3-1 (or the pseudogene TRBV3-2) to TRBJ1-1, with D unclear. Germline CDR1 is LGHDT and CDR2 is YNNKEL (reference sequence). The CDR3 loop spans 15 amino acids. The V and J ends lost 1 base and 2 bases respectively, with 11 bases between them. The CDR3 nucleotides read TGTGCCAGCAGCCAAGGCAGAACCTTCAACACTGAAGCTTTCTTT. Translated: CASSQGRTFNTEAFF.

The rearrangement joins TRBV7-2 to TRBJ2-3, with 12 bases matching TRBD2. In germline, CDR1 is SGHTA, CDR2 FQGNSA. The CDR3 extends over 19 amino acids. V lost 4 bases to trimming and J lost 1 base; unmatched junction nucleotides: 12. The CDR3 loop reads CASSSIVGLAGIGTDTQYF. The CDR3, as DNA: TGTGCCAGCAGCTCAATCGTAGGACTAGCGGGAATCGGCACAGATACGCAGTATTTT.

V usage is TRBV24-1 and J usage is TRBJ2-7, with D possibly being TRBD2 (5 bases). Trimming stripped 4 bases from V and 7 bases from J, with 16 bases between. CDR3 length equals 14 residues. In germline, CDR1 is KGHDR, CDR2 SFDVKD. The CDR3 protein is CATSDSGRTGEQYF. CDR3 nucleotides: TGTGCCACCAGTGACTCAGGCCGTACGGGGGAGCAGTACTTC.

V usage is TRBV30 and J usage is TRBJ2-7, with 10 bases that match TRBD1. Trimming took 5 bases from V and 3 from J; bases not matched to a gene: 4. The CDR3 runs to 13 residues. The germline CDR1 and CDR2 sequences are GTSNPN and SVGIG (reference sequence). Here the CDR3 reads CAWGGQGVYEQYF. Written as DNA, the CDR3 is TGTGCCTGGGGAGGACAGGGGGTCTACGAGCAGTACTTC. Drawing the rest from reference TRBV30 and TRBJ2-7, the complete variable domain is SQTIHQWPATLVQPVGSPLSLECTVEGTSNPNLYWYRQAAGRGLQLLFYSVGIGQISSEVPQNLSASRPQDRQFILSSKKLLLSDSGFYLCAWGGQGVYEQYFGPGTRLTVT.

The chain is built from TRBV30 and TRBJ1-1, with D possibly matching TRBD1 (5 bases). Germline CDR1 reads GTSNPN; CDR2 reads SVGIG (reference sequence). This CDR3 comprises 12 residues. Trimming took 3 bases from V and 7 from J, leaving 12 bases between them. CDR3 nucleotides: TGTGCCTGGAGGGGGCCGCCCTTTGAAGCTTTCTTT. Translating gives CAWRGPPFEAFF. Variable domain in full (rest from reference TRBV30 and TRBJ1-1): SQTIHQWPATLVQPVGSPLSLECTVEGTSNPNLYWYRQAAGRGLQLLFYSVGIGQISSEVPQNLSASRPQDRQFILSSKKLLLSDSGFYLCAWRGPPFEAFFGQGTRLTVV.

J is TRBJ2-1 and V is TRBV5-1, with 15 positions matching TRBD2. There are 16 residues in the CDR3. Germline assignment: CDR1 SGHRS and CDR2 YFSETQ. V was clipped by 4 bases and J by 7 bases; unmatched bases: 6. The CDR3 sequence: CASSDPGTSGRNEQFF. The DNA for the CDR3 is TGCGCCAGCAGCGATCCCGGGACTAGCGGGAGGAATGAGCAGTTCTTC. The full variable domain, completed using reference TRBV5-1 and TRBJ2-1, is KAGVTQTPRYLIKTRGQQVTLSCSPISGHRSVSWYQQTPGQGLQFLFEYFSETQRNKGNFPGRFSGRQFSNSRSEMNVSTLELGDSALYLCASSDPGTSGRNEQFFGPGTRLTVL.

This clone was counted a few times. J is TRBJ2-3 and V is TRBV11-3; TRBD2 matches at 8 bases. The CDR3 runs to 15 residues. Germline CDR1 and CDR2: SGHNT and YENEEA. The ends lost 5 bases at V and 2 bases at J; junction bases unmatched: 6. In DNA, the CDR3 is TGTGCCAGCAGCCGGGGGGGCTATGACACAGATACGCAGTATTTT. Protein sequence: CASSRGGYDTDTQYF.

This sequence joins TRBV7-3 and TRBJ1-1, with a weak D call TRBD1 (6 bases). This CDR3 has 14 amino acids. Trimming removed 4 bases from V and 7 bases from J, with 16 bases in between. Looked up from germline, CDR1 is SGHTA and CDR2 is FQGTGA. The DNA of the CDR3 is TGTGCCAGCAGCTCGACCATAGCACAGGGTGAAGCTTTCTTT. This translates into CASSSTIAQGEAFF.

The chain combines TRBV16 with TRBJ2-1, with D possibly matching TRBD2 (5 bases). Per germline, CDR1 KGHSY and CDR2 FQNENV. This CDR3 comprises 15 residues. The V end lost 0 bases, the J end lost 2 bases, and 8 bases lay between the germline ends. The CDR3, as DNA: TGTGCCAGCAGCCAATCTGGCGGGCCCTACAATGAGCAGTTCTTC. Its protein product is CASSQSGGPYNEQFF.

V usage is TRBV10-3 and J usage is TRBJ1-3, with TRBD1 identical over 9 bases. Germline V gives CDR1 ENHRY, CDR2 SYGVKD. V lost 6 bases, J lost 0 bases, and 3 bases stayed unmatched. The CDR3 extends over 15 amino acids. This CDR3 is CAIRATGGSGNTIYF. The CDR3 DNA reads TGTGCCATCAGGGCGACAGGGGGCTCTGGAAACACCATATATTTT.

On this clone itself: Other DNA sequences in this sample translate to the same CDR3. The genes are TRBV19 and TRBJ1-1, with D hard to call. The CDR3 length is 13 residues. The V end lost 6 bases, the J end lost 0 bases, and 8 bases lay between the germline ends. Germline V CDR1 and CDR2: LNHDA, SQIVND (reference sequence). CDR3 sequence (DNA): TGTGCCAGTAGGGCAGGCATGAACACTGAAGCTTTCTTT. It encodes CASRAGMNTEAFF.

V is TRBV7-6 and J is TRBJ2-3, with D unresolved. This CDR3 is 12 amino acids long. Germline CDR1 is SGHVS and CDR2 is FNYEAQ. The V end was cut by 5 bases, the J end by 4 bases, with 7 bases between. The CDR3 sequence: CASSPRADTQYF. CDR3 DNA: TGTGCCAGCAGCCCCCGGGCAGATACGCAGTATTTT.

The V call is TRBV6-6, the J call TRBJ1-2; TRBD1 might be the D (6 bases). The V gene's germline CDR1 is MNHNY and CDR2 SVGAGI (reference sequence). Deletions cut 2 bases from V and 8 bases from J, with 18 bases between. CDR3 length: 15 amino acids. The DNA for the CDR3 is TGTGCCAGCAGTTACGGGAGACGGGGGGCGGAAGGCTACACCTTC. Its translation is CASSYGRRGAEGYTF.

The CDR3 reads CASSMGQTGGYQPQHF. The CDR3, as DNA: TGTGCCAGTAGTATGGGGCAGACGGGGGGTTATCAGCCCCAGCATTTT. The V and J genes are TRBV19 and TRBJ1-5; tentatively, D is TRBD1 (5 bases). The CDR3 is 16 residues long. Germline V gene sequence: CDR1 LNHDA, CDR2 SQIVND (reference sequence). V lost 3 bases, J lost 5 bases, and 17 bases lay in between.